Each of the 27 T cell receptor beta chains below was sequenced from the same sample in a study of blood T cell repertoires in COVID-19. This table comes from immunoSEQ multiplex PCR, and its TCRdb copy is limited to in-frame clones, with some not included. The sample gives 150,000 to 180,000 clones, 84% of which show up once; just over 9.5% is in the top ten. The sequenced material came from peripheral blood. The receptors come from a woman in her fifties or sixties with acute or convalescent COVID-19.

This clone showed up just a few times. This sequence joins TRBV9 and TRBJ2-2; 7 bases are a match to TRBD1. This CDR3 has 16 residues. V trimming: 0 bases; J trimming: 6 bases; junction bases outside the gene matches: 8. Germline V lookup: CDR1 SGDLS, CDR2 YYNGEE. CDR3 sequence reads: CASSVGMRGHAGELFF. The CDR3 DNA is TGTGCCAGCAGCGTAGGGATGAGGGGGCACGCCGGGGAGCTGTTTTTT.

This chain joins TRBV13 and TRBJ2-3; D is possibly TRBD2 (5 bases). V was trimmed by 1 base and J by 6 bases, leaving 8 bases between them. This CDR3 comprises 13 residues. Germline CDR1 reads PRHDT; CDR2 reads FYEKMQ (reference sequence). CDR3 sequence: CASSLVARDTQYF. The CDR3, as DNA: TGTGCCAGCAGCTTAGTAGCGCGTGATACGCAGTATTTT.

This clone has only a few counts. The CDR3 loop reads CASSQIPGGGLNTEAFF. CDR3 nucleotide sequence: TGTGCCAGCAGCCAAATCCCAGGGGGTGGGTTGAACACTGAAGCTTTCTTT. This sequence joins TRBV2 and TRBJ1-1, with TRBD1 identical over 7 bases. This CDR3 region has 17 residues. The V gene's germline CDR1 is SNHLY and CDR2 FYNNEI. The ends lost 6 bases at V and 0 bases at J; junction bases unmatched: 13.

V gene TRBV9 combines with J gene TRBJ1-2; 7 bases are shared with TRBD1. This CDR3 is 12 amino acids long. CDR1 and CDR2 (germline): SGDLS, YYNGEE. J lost 8 bases, V lost 3 bases, and 4 bases had no gene match. CDR3 bases: TGTGCCAGCAGCGCGGGACAGCCGGGCTACACCTTC. Encoded protein: CASSAGQPGYTF.

The chain couples TRBV4-1 to TRBJ1-5; D ambiguous. V was pared by 2 bases and J by 1 base, with 6 bases between. The CDR3 sequence is 14 residues long. Germline values: CDR1 MGHRA, CDR2 YSYEKL. CDR3 sequence: CASSQSGSNQPQHF. CDR3 nucleotide sequence: TGCGCCAGCAGCCAATCTGGCAGCAATCAGCCCCAGCATTTT.

V usage is TRBV29-1 and J usage is TRBJ1-2; the match to TRBD1 covers 8 bases. Per the germline V gene, CDR1 is SQVTM and CDR2 is ANQGSEA. Trimming at V came to 4 bases and at J to 8 bases, leaving 12 bases not matched to a gene. This CDR3 is 14 amino acids long. The CDR3 DNA reads TGCAGCGTTGCTGGCGGACAGGGTGAGGGCGGCTACACCTTC. It encodes CSVAGGQGEGGYTF.

V and J are TRBV21-1 and TRBJ2-2; TRBD2, the D gene given by the table, was not confirmed from the DNA. TRBV21-1 is tagged as a pseudogene. This CDR3 spans 15 amino acids. CDR3 protein: CASSTLRTENGELFF. The CDR3 bases are TGTGCCAGCAGCACACTCCGGACTGAGAACGGGGAGCTGTTTTTT.

The V call is TRBV3-1 (or the pseudogene TRBV3-2), the J call TRBJ2-7, with 7 bases fitting TRBD2. Unmatched junction bases numbered 13, after V lost 4 bases and J lost 7 bases. CDR3 length equals 15 residues. Germline V lookup: CDR1 LGHDT, CDR2 YNNKEL (reference sequence). CDR3 in amino acids: CASSLGRTSNVEQYF. The CDR3 DNA sequence: TGTGCCAGCAGCCTCGGACGGACTAGTAATGTGGAGCAGTACTTC.

This chain connects TRBV5-6 to TRBJ2-7; 8 positions agree with TRBD1. From germline, CDR1 is SGHDT and CDR2 YYEEEE. This CDR3 region has 15 residues. V trimming: 0 bases; J trimming: 3 bases; junction bases outside the gene matches: 5. This chain's CDR3 is CASSLGDRNLYEQYF. CDR3 nucleotides: TGTGCCAGCAGCTTGGGGGACAGGAACCTCTACGAGCAGTACTTC.

This chain links TRBV9 with TRBJ2-5, with D perhaps matching TRBD2 (5 bases). The CDR3 is 15 amino acids. The germline CDR1 and CDR2 sequences are SGDLS and YYNGEE. V shed 0 bases and J shed 5 bases, with 14 bases lying between them. CDR3 region: CASSVVEASPETQYF. For the CDR3, the DNA is TGTGCCAGCAGCGTAGTGGAGGCCAGCCCGGAGACCCAGTACTTC.

The chain carries TRBV7-2 and TRBJ2-1; no clear D gene. Trimming stripped 4 bases from V and 1 base from J, with 11 bases between. Per germline, CDR1 SGHTA and CDR2 FQGNSA. The CDR3 contains 15 residues. The CDR3 is CASSSATPSYNEQFF. CDR3 coding DNA: TGTGCCAGCAGCTCAGCGACTCCTTCCTACAATGAGCAGTTCTTC.

The chain is built from TRBV10-2 and TRBJ2-3, with a tentative D call TRBD1 (6 bases). The V gene lost 3 bases and the J gene lost 2 bases, with 15 bases spanning the gap. Looked up from germline, CDR1 is WSHSY and CDR2 is SAAADI. CDR3 size: 16 residues. The CDR3 DNA reads TGCGCCAGCAGTGAAAAGGCAGGGGCCCACACAGATACGCAGTATTTT. Its protein is CASSEKAGAHTDTQYF.

The genes are TRBV4-2 and TRBJ1-5, with D possibly TRBD1 on 6 matching bases. CDR3 length equals 17 residues. Trimming shortened V by 4 bases and J by 1 base, and 17 bases separated the two germline ends. Germline V gene sequence: CDR1 LGHNA, CDR2 YNFKEQ. The CDR3 region is CASSLTGGGGSNQPQHF. CDR3 nucleotides: TGTGCCAGCAGCCTGACAGGCGGTGGGGGAAGCAATCAGCCCCAGCATTTT.

The CDR3 loop is CASSAYAGTSGRTDTQYF. In nucleotides, the CDR3 is TGTGCCAGCAGTGCCTACGCGGGGACTAGCGGGAGGACAGATACGCAGTATTTT. The chain recombines TRBV28 with TRBJ2-3; 15 nucleotides match TRBD2. V gave up 5 bases and J gave up 3 bases; unmatched junction bases: 9. CDR1 is MDHEN and CDR2 is SYDVKM in the germline V gene. This CDR3 has 18 residues.

The chain combines TRBV2 with TRBJ1-3; unclear D gene. Trimming pared 1 base from V and 4 bases from J, leaving 2 bases between. Germline CDR1 SNHLY, CDR2 FYNNEI. The CDR3 has 12 residues. CDR3 protein: CASSEVGNTIYF. The CDR3 region has the DNA TGTGCCAGCAGTGAAGTAGGAAACACCATATATTTT.

The rearrangement uses TRBV28 and TRBJ1-2; D is perhaps TRBD1 (5 bases). The CDR3 contains 14 residues. Germline V gene sequence: CDR1 MDHEN, CDR2 SYDVKM. V was clipped by 8 bases and J by 3 bases, with 16 bases between them. CDR3 in DNA: TGTGCCAGCTCCGGTGCGGGGGGGTACTATGGCTACACCTTC. Encoded protein: CASSGAGGYYGYTF.

The chain joins TRBV11-2 to TRBJ2-7, with a possible D match to TRBD1 (6 bases). Germline CDR1 reads SGHAT; CDR2 reads FQNNGV. The CDR3 loop spans 12 amino acids. V dropped 9 bases and J dropped 6 bases, with 15 bases sitting between them. This CDR3 reads CASSQGSPEQYF. The CDR3, as DNA: TGTGCCAGTTCACAGGGATCCCCCGAGCAGTACTTC.

CDR3 protein: CASSAKTGWSYEQYF. The CDR3 nucleotides read TGTGCCAGCAGCGCTAAGACAGGGTGGTCCTACGAGCAGTACTTC. The rearrangement links TRBV28 to TRBJ2-7; 7 positions agree with TRBD1. Germline V CDR1 and CDR2: MDHEN, SYDVKM. The ends lost 6 bases at V and 1 base at J; junction bases unmatched: 9. CDR3 length equals 15 residues.

In its sample, this clone was seen a few times. The J gene is TRBJ1-4, the V gene TRBV19; TRBD1 agrees at 8 bases. The germline gives CDR1 LNHDA, CDR2 SQIVND (reference sequence). This CDR3 is built from 16 residues. The junction had 7 bases not matched to a gene; V was cut back by 4 bases and J by 3 bases. The CDR3 region has the DNA TGTGCCAGTAGTACCAGGGGGCGAGTACCTAATGAAAAACTGTTTTTT. Its translation is CASSTRGRVPNEKLFF.

J is TRBJ2-4 and V is TRBV5-4; TRBD2 agrees at 14 bases. V shed 1 base, J shed 3 bases, and the junction held 6 bases outside the gene matches. Germline V lookup: CDR1 SGHNT, CDR2 YYREEE (reference sequence). This CDR3 region has 18 residues. The CDR3 sequence: CASSLMGLAGVGKNIQYF. CDR3 sequence (DNA): TGTGCCAGCAGCTTGATGGGACTAGCGGGAGTTGGCAAAAACATTCAGTACTTC.

The chain couples TRBV3-1 (or the pseudogene TRBV3-2) to TRBJ2-7; 7 nucleotides align to TRBD2. The CDR3 is made up of 16 amino acids. Germline loops: CDR1 LGHDT, CDR2 YNNKEL (reference sequence). After removal of 4 bases from V and 2 bases from J, the junction contained 11 bases not matched to a gene. CDR3 amino acids: CASSRPLGGSTYEQYF. Here the CDR3 DNA reads TGTGCCAGCAGCCGACCCCTGGGCGGGAGCACCTACGAGCAGTACTTC.

This chain connects TRBV19 to TRBJ1-2; D is ambiguous. Germline CDR1 reads LNHDA; CDR2 reads SQIVND (reference sequence). V was pared by 5 bases and J by 3 bases, with 10 bases between. This CDR3 is built from 13 residues. Here the CDR3 DNA reads TGTGCCAGTAGTTCACGCGCCGACTATGGCTACACCTTC. Encoded protein: CASSSRADYGYTF.

The chain carries TRBV7-2 and TRBJ2-1, with 11 bases fitting TRBD2. With 0 bases clipped from V and 6 bases from J, the junction kept 4 bases outside the gene matches. The CDR3 sequence is 16 residues long. Germline V CDR1 and CDR2: SGHTA, FQGNSA. The CDR3 sequence: CASSLAPLAGVNEQFF. DNA of the CDR3: TGTGCCAGCAGCTTAGCTCCACTAGCGGGAGTCAATGAGCAGTTCTTC.

The chain couples TRBV6-7 to TRBJ2-1; tentatively, D is TRBD2 (6 bases). TRBV6-7 is an open reading frame whose function is uncertain. Trimming cost V 2 bases and J 10 bases, with 27 bases left between them. The CDR3 is 18 residues long. The DNA for the CDR3 is TGTGCCAGCAGTTACCAGGGCACGGGGGACGCCCCCATCGGGGAGCAGTTCTTC. Translating it yields CASSYQGTGDAPIGEQFF.

V usage is TRBV28 and J usage is TRBJ2-5; 7 bases match TRBD1. After removal of 7 bases from V and 2 bases from J, the junction contained 10 bases not matched to a gene. CDR1 is MDHEN, CDR2 SYDVKM, per germline. The CDR3 has 15 residues. DNA of the CDR3: TGTGCCAGCATCGAGATAGGCAGGGGGCAAGAGACCCAGTACTTC. Translated: CASIEIGRGQETQYF. Variable domain in full (rest from reference TRBV28 and TRBJ2-5): DVKVTQSSRYLVKRTGEKVFLECVQDMDHENMFWYRQDPGLGLRLIYFSYDVKMKEKGDIPEGYSVSREKKERFSLILESASTNQTSMYLCASIEIGRGQETQYFGPGTRLLVL.

J is TRBJ1-5 and V is TRBV28; D not resolved. Germline V lookup: CDR1 MDHEN, CDR2 SYDVKM. Trimming shortened V by 10 bases and J by 7 bases, and 14 bases separated the two germline ends. This CDR3 has 12 amino acids. The chain's CDR3 is CATASGGQPQHF. CDR3 bases: TGTGCCACCGCCTCGGGTGGACAGCCCCAGCATTTT.

This sequence joins TRBV6-6 and TRBJ1-4; 11 nucleotides align to TRBD1. J was trimmed by 8 bases and V by 6 bases; bases with no gene match: 5. The V gene's germline CDR1 is MNHNY and CDR2 SVGAGI (reference sequence). The CDR3 spans 14 residues. The CDR3 here is CASSPGQGGEKLFF. The CDR3 DNA is TGTGCCAGCAGCCCGGGACAGGGGGGCGAAAAACTGTTTTTT.